A selection of T cell receptor beta chains follows, all from one sample in a study of CD8+ T cells in alopecia areata. Sequenced by immunoSEQ multiplex PCR; TCRdb stores in-frame clones only, minus some. The profile shows 75,000 to 85,000 clones, around 60% of them singletons. The specimen comprised CD8+ T cells sorted from blood, sampled at week 24, from a patient treated with tofacitinib. The receptor set was obtained from a human donor with alopecia areata. Each CDR3 is given with its conserved first and last residue. The D gene is left open where the match is weak. A row's size may be missing; if present it is once, few, many or a size class.

CDR3 protein	CDR3 DNA	D gene	J gene	V gene	clone size
CASSSDIHQPQHF	TGCGCCAGCAGCTCGGACATACATCAGCCCCAGCATTTT	NA	TRBJ1-5	TRBV5-1	NA
CASRLGVGASETQYF	TGTGCCAGCCGACTTGGAGTAGGGGCGTCGGAGACCCAGTACTTC	NA	TRBJ2-5	TRBV25-1	NA
CASGWFDQETQYF	TGTGCCAGCGGTTGGTTTGACCAAGAGACCCAGTACTTC	NA	TRBJ2-5	TRBV7-2	NA
CASSSDGVYGYTF	TGTGCCAGCAGCTCCGACGGGGTCTATGGCTACACCTTC	NA	TRBJ1-2	TRBV7-6	NA
CAWSVAPLLSAGEQYF	TGTGCCTGGAGTGTGGCCCCTCTCCTTTCTGCGGGGGAGCAGTACTTC	NA	TRBJ2-7	TRBV30	NA
CASSLAAGLAWNEQFF	TGCGCCAGCAGCTTGGCCGCGGGACTAGCGTGGAATGAGCAGTTCTTC	TRBD2	TRBJ2-1	TRBV5-1	few
CAWQGAGANVLTF	TGTGCCTGGCAGGGGGCTGGGGCCAACGTCCTGACTTTC	TRBD1	TRBJ2-6	TRBV30	few
CASSLEGGTDTQYF	TGTGCCAGCAGCTTAGAGGGAGGAACAGATACGCAGTATTTT	NA	TRBJ2-3	TRBV7-2	few
CASSPGTSGSGGDTQYF	TGTGCCAGCAGCCCTGGGACTAGCGGGAGCGGCGGAGATACGCAGTATTTT	TRBD2	TRBJ2-3	TRBV27	NA
CASKEGGTYNEQFF	TGTGCCAGCAAAGAAGGGGGAACCTACAATGAGCAGTTCTTC	NA	TRBJ2-1	TRBV7-9	few
CASSQAGGLYNEQFF	TGCGCCAGCAGCCAAGCGGGGGGGCTCTACAATGAGCAGTTCTTC	TRBD2	TRBJ2-1	TRBV4-3	NA
CASSQGSGISTDTQYF	TGCGCCAGCAGCCAAGGATCGGGGATTAGCACAGATACGCAGTATTTT	NA	TRBJ2-3	TRBV4-1	NA
CASSQGTANQPQHF	TGTGCCAGCAGTCAAGGGACAGCCAATCAGCCCCAGCATTTT	TRBD1	TRBJ1-5	TRBV2	NA
CASSVPSGGSATQYF	TGTGCCAGCAGTGTCCCTTCCGGGGGTAGCGCTACGCAGTATTTT	NA	TRBJ2-3	TRBV27	NA
CASSQSPSGGYNEQFF	TGCGCCAGCAGCCAATCCCCTAGCGGGGGCTACAATGAGCAGTTCTTC	TRBD2	TRBJ2-1	TRBV4-3	many
CASSLDRDEQYF	TGTGCCAGCAGCTTAGATCGAGACGAGCAGTACTTC	NA	TRBJ2-7	TRBV13	NA
CASSHRQGEGAFYEQYF	TGCGCCAGCAGCCACCGCCAGGGCGAGGGGGCCTTCTACGAGCAGTACTTC	TRBD1	TRBJ2-7	TRBV4-1	NA
CASSESWDSPAIYEQYF	TGTGCCAGCAGCGAATCTTGGGACAGTCCGGCCATCTACGAGCAGTACTTC	TRBD1	TRBJ2-7	TRBV7-9	NA
CASRQGKHTEAFF	TGTGCCAGCAGGCAGGGGAAGCACACTGAAGCTTTCTTT	NA	TRBJ1-1	TRBV5-6	NA
CASSSTATYEQYF	TGTGCCAGCAGCTCAACAGCCACCTACGAGCAGTACTTC	NA	TRBJ2-7	TRBV5-4	NA
CASSYFGGSQETQHF	TGTGCCAGCAGTTACTTTGGGGGATCCCAAGAGACCCAGCACTTC	NA	TRBJ2-5	TRBV6-5	NA
CAWTGPSYEQYF	TGTGCCTGGACCGGACCCTCCTACGAGCAGTACTTC	NA	TRBJ2-7	TRBV30	NA
CASNYRGRGNTIYF	TGTGCCAGCAACTACAGGGGTCGCGGAAACACCATATATTTT	TRBD1	TRBJ1-3	TRBV28	few
CSVEDQDHEQYF	TGCAGCGTTGAAGATCAAGACCACGAGCAGTACTTC	NA	TRBJ2-7	TRBV29-1	few
CASSLTSGNSYEQYF	TGTGCCAGCAGTTTAACTAGCGGGAACTCCTACGAGCAGTACTTC	TRBD2	TRBJ2-7	TRBV27	NA
CASSQDRGQGNEQFF	TGCGCCAGCAGCCAAGATCGGGGGCAGGGCAATGAGCAGTTCTTC	NA	TRBJ2-1	TRBV4-3	NA
CASSLGGGTGETQYF	TGTGCCAGCAGCTTAGGCGGGGGAACCGGGGAGACCCAGTACTTC	TRBD2	TRBJ2-5	TRBV7-2	NA
CASSLSGGPLYEQYF	TGTGCCAGCAGCTTGTCAGGCGGTCCGCTCTACGAGCAGTACTTC	NA	TRBJ2-7	TRBV7-6	NA
CASSQPGKADTQYF	TGCGCCAGCAGCCAGCCCGGGAAGGCAGATACGCAGTATTTT	NA	TRBJ2-3	TRBV4-1	NA
CASSGSGLAGVGETQYF	TGCGCCAGCAGCGGCAGCGGACTAGCGGGAGTCGGGGAGACCCAGTACTTC	TRBD2	TRBJ2-5	TRBV5-1	NA
CASSHYSPLHF	TGCGCCAGCAGCCATTATTCACCCCTCCACTTT	NA	TRBJ1-6	TRBV4-1	NA
CASSPRIILFSGANVLTF	TGTGCCAGCAGTCCGCGAATAATCCTTTTCTCTGGGGCCAACGTCCTGACTTTC	NA	TRBJ2-6	TRBV28	NA
CASSTIGQGVDEQYF	TGTGCCAGCAGTACGATTGGGCAGGGGGTCGACGAGCAGTACTTC	TRBD1	TRBJ2-7	TRBV27	NA
CASSDQDRSYEQYF	TGCGCCAGCAGCGACCAGGACAGAAGCTACGAGCAGTACTTC	NA	TRBJ2-7	TRBV5-1	once
CASSPVEVNTEAFF	TGCGCCAGCAGTCCCGTGGAGGTGAACACTGAAGCTTTCTTT	NA	TRBJ1-1	TRBV5-1	few
CASSPWPGQGVSASGEQFF	TGCGCCAGCAGCCCCTGGCCGGGACAGGGAGTTTCGGCATCGGGTGAGCAGTTCTTC	TRBD1	TRBJ2-1	TRBV5-1	NA
CASSEAWTRHF	TGTGCCAGCAGTGAAGCCTGGACACGGCATTTT	NA	TRBJ1-5	TRBV6-1	NA
CASSVAAGTTDTQYF	TGTGCCAGCAGCGTAGCGGCGGGTACCACAGATACGCAGTATTTT	NA	TRBJ2-3	TRBV9	NA
CASSKDNLNYGYTF	TGTGCCAGCAGTAAGGACAACCTGAACTATGGCTACACCTTC	NA	TRBJ1-2	TRBV7-9	NA
CSVEDGESYEQYF	TGCAGCGTTGAAGATGGCGAGTCCTACGAGCAGTACTTC	NA	TRBJ2-7	TRBV29-1	few
CATRPGQREQETQYF	TGTGCCACCAGACCCGGGCAGCGGGAACAAGAGACCCAGTACTTC	TRBD2	TRBJ2-5	TRBV15	NA